These 27 T cell receptor beta chains came from one sample sequenced in a study of T cells in Graves' hyperthyroidism and ophthalmopathy. Amplified regions were TCR beta CDR3 sequences from RNA transcripts. First-round RT-PCR targeting the TCR CDR3 was performed with the HTBI primer set. TCRdb analysed the multiplex PCR reads with MiXCR anew, one entry per CDR3 protein. The profile shows under 350,000 distinct CDR3 sequences, 13% of them singletons. Sequenced sample: blood. The receptors originated from a woman aged 25 to 39 with Graves' hyperthyroidism that later progressed to Graves' ophthalmopathy.

This clonotype was detected a few times. This chain links TRBV19 with TRBJ1-2; the D gene is possibly TRBD1 (6 bases). Germline loops: CDR1 LNHDA, CDR2 SQIVND (reference sequence). The CDR3 loop spans 13 amino acids. V shed 7 bases and J shed 6 bases, with 15 bases lying between them. DNA for the CDR3: TGTGCCAGTAATGGGGGGCAGGGGAATGGCTACACCTTC. It encodes CASNGGQGNGYTF.

In its sample, this clonotype was seen many times. The CDR3 region is CASSQSHEGGETQYF. CDR3 coding DNA: TGTGCCAGCAGCCAATCCCATGAGGGTGGGGAGACCCAGTACTTC. The rearrangement joins TRBV14 to TRBJ2-5; perhaps TRBD2 as D (5 bases). Trimming removed 2 bases from V and 5 bases from J, with 15 bases in between. The germline V gene has CDR1 SGHDN and CDR2 FVKESK. This CDR3 has 15 residues. Variable domain in full (rest from reference TRBV14 and TRBJ2-5): EAGVTQFPSHSVIEKGQTVTLRCDPISGHDNLYWYRRVMGKEIKFLLHFVKESKQDESGMPNNRFLAERTGGTYSTLKVQPAELEDSGVYFCASSQSHEGGETQYFGPGTRLLVL.

This clonotype was seen at least ten times. The chain employs TRBV6-1 and TRBJ1-1; TRBD1 matches 7 bases. The CDR3 consists of 14 residues. Germline-derived CDR1 and CDR2 are MNHNS and SASEGT. With 5 bases clipped from V and 4 bases from J, the junction kept 7 bases outside the gene matches. The CDR3 reads CASSYLTGTTEAFF. Written as DNA, the CDR3 is TGTGCCAGCAGTTACCTGACAGGGACCACTGAAGCTTTCTTT.

With regard to this clonotype: Given a much more abundant clone one base away, this may be a read error. The genes are TRBV18 and TRBJ2-5; TRBD2 matches at 13 bases. The CDR3 runs 14 residues. Germline V gives CDR1 KGHSH, CDR2 LQKENI. The CDR3 region has the DNA TGTGCCAGCCCACGCCTGGGACTAGCGGGATGGGTGGACTTC. This gives the protein CASPRLGLAGWVDF.

This clonotype was counted many times. V gene TRBV2 combines with J gene TRBJ1-5, with a tentative D call TRBD1 (6 bases). Trimming took off 6 bases at V and 3 bases at J, with 18 bases between the two ends. Germline V gene data show CDR1 as SNHLY and CDR2 as FYNNEI. The CDR3 runs to 16 residues. CDR3: CASRLTGNEFNQPQHF. The CDR3 DNA is TGTGCCAGCAGGCTAACAGGGAACGAGTTCAATCAGCCCCAGCATTTT.

V and J are TRBV7-2 and TRBJ2-5, with 10 bases fitting TRBD1. Germline trimming cut 5 bases from V and 2 bases from J; bases unmatched to any gene: 5. Germline V gene lookup returns CDR1 SGHTA and CDR2 FQGNSA. This CDR3 comprises 15 residues. CDR3 sequence (DNA): TGTGCCAGCAGCCAAGGGACAGGGGTACAAGAGACCCAGTACTTC. It yields the protein CASSQGTGVQETQYF.

This clonotype was seen ten or more times. This chain joins TRBV7-9 and TRBJ1-4; possibly TRBD1 for D (5 bases). The CDR3 covers 18 residues. Germline loops: CDR1 SEHNR, CDR2 FQNEAQ (reference sequence). Trimming removed 5 bases at V and 0 bases at J, with 19 bases between. The CDR3 sequence: CASSLSRGESATNEKLFF. The CDR3, as DNA: TGTGCCAGCAGCCTGTCGAGAGGGGAAAGTGCAACTAATGAAAAACTGTTTTTT.

The sample holds many counts of this clonotype. V usage is TRBV3-1 and J usage is TRBJ2-7, with D perhaps TRBD2 (6 bases). From germline, CDR1 is LGHDT and CDR2 YNNKEL (reference sequence). V was shortened by 4 bases and J by 5 bases, with 18 bases between the two germline ends. The length of the CDR3 is 15 residues. The CDR3 DNA is TGTGCCAGCAGCCGAACGGGACTTGCACCCAACGAGCAGTACTTC. This codes for CASSRTGLAPNEQYF.

V gene TRBV6-2 or TRBV6-3 combines with J gene TRBJ2-1; D is possibly TRBD1 (6 bases). Trimming shortened V by 5 bases and J by 6 bases, and 17 bases separated the two germline ends. This CDR3 is 15 amino acids long. CDR1 and CDR2 from the germline V gene are MNHEY and SVGEGT. CDR3 DNA sequence: TGTGCCAGCAGTACCCCGGGACACCTACGCAATGAGCAGTTCTTC. It yields the protein CASSTPGHLRNEQFF.

This clonotype has a count of ten or more. In DNA form, the CDR3 reads TGTGCCAGCAGTCCCCTAGCGGAGAGCTCCTACGAGCAGTACTTC. This codes for CASSPLAESSYEQYF. The chain recombines TRBV4-2 with TRBJ2-7, with 7 bases identical to TRBD2. Germline-derived CDR1 and CDR2 are LGHNA and YNFKEQ. Unmatched junction bases numbered 8, after V lost 6 bases and J lost 0 bases. The CDR3 contains 15 residues.

The sample holds many counts of this clonotype. This sequence joins TRBV2 and TRBJ2-5; 9 nucleotides line up with TRBD2. Germline CDR1 SNHLY, CDR2 FYNNEI. J was trimmed by 4 bases and V by 4 bases; bases with no gene match: 7. This CDR3 has 15 amino acids. The CDR3 reads CASSGSLAGSETQYF. DNA for the CDR3: TGTGCCAGCAGTGGTAGTCTAGCGGGATCAGAGACCCAGTACTTC.

This clonotype was counted ten times or more. CDR3 sequence reads: CASSSPERLARGLETQYF. Here the CDR3 DNA reads TGTGCCAGCAGCTCCCCGGAGAGACTAGCGAGGGGGCTGGAGACCCAGTACTTC. J is TRBJ2-5 and V is TRBV7-2; TRBD2 might be the D (8 bases). CDR1 SGHTA and CDR2 FQGNSA come from the germline V gene. V lost 4 bases and J lost 5, with 26 bases in between. This CDR3 is 18 amino acids long.

This chain connects TRBV14 to TRBJ2-7, with D tentatively TRBD2 (6 bases). V was shortened by 4 bases and J by 3 bases, with 22 bases between the two germline ends. CDR3 size: 17 residues. Per germline, CDR1 SGHDN and CDR2 FVKESK. This CDR3 reads CASSLGFLAYSDYEQYF. The DNA of the CDR3 is TGTGCCAGCAGCCTGGGCTTTCTAGCGTACTCCGACTACGAGCAGTACTTC.

This clonotype was counted ten times or more. The V and J genes are TRBV30 and TRBJ1-5, with TRBD1 matching over 10 bases. Unmatched junction bases numbered 15, after V lost 5 bases and J lost 5 bases. The CDR3 is 17 residues long. CDR1 is GTSNPN, CDR2 SVGIG, per germline (reference sequence). CDR3 in amino acids: CAWASGQGVLGHQPQHF. The CDR3 DNA is TGTGCCTGGGCGTCTGGACAGGGGGTTTTGGGGCATCAGCCCCAGCATTTT.

The V call is TRBV12-3 or TRBV12-4, the J call TRBJ2-1; no reliable D call. This CDR3 spans 11 amino acids. Trimming shortened V by 4 bases and J by 8 bases, and 6 bases separated the two germline ends. In DNA, the CDR3 is TGTGCCAGCAGTTACTCGGATGAGCAGTTCTTC. Translating it yields CASSYSDEQFF.

This clonotype has a count of ten or more. CDR3 amino acids: CASSWGPGGLYEQYF. CDR3 DNA sequence: TGTGCCAGCAGTTGGGGACCGGGAGGGCTGTACGAGCAGTACTTC. The rearrangement joins TRBV2 to TRBJ2-7; 8 nucleotides line up with TRBD2. This CDR3 is 15 amino acids long. The V gene end was trimmed by 5 bases and the J gene end by 4 bases; junction bases not matched to a gene: 10. Germline loops: CDR1 SNHLY, CDR2 FYNNEI.

The chain carries TRBV5-6 and TRBJ1-3; D may be TRBD1 (6 bases). CDR1 is SGHDT, CDR2 YYEEEE, per germline. Trimming shortened V by 1 base and J by 0 bases, and 14 bases separated the two germline ends. This CDR3 contains 17 residues. CDR3 sequence: CASSLPGAGPSGNTIYF. CDR3 nucleotides: TGTGCCAGCAGCTTGCCGGGGGCAGGACCCTCTGGAAACACCATATATTTT.

This clonotype was observed many times. The rearrangement uses TRBV7-2 and TRBJ2-3; 9 bases match TRBD1. The CDR3 spans 15 residues. From germline, CDR1 is SGHTA and CDR2 FQGNSA. V was pared by 4 bases and J by 2 bases, with 4 bases of the junction left unmatched. The CDR3 DNA sequence: TGTGCCAGCAGCTCACAGGGGGCCAACACAGATACGCAGTATTTT. This gives the protein CASSSQGANTDTQYF.

The table lists this clonotype with many counts. This chain links TRBV20-1 with TRBJ2-1; 10 bases are shared with TRBD2. Germline V gene lookup returns CDR1 DFQATT and CDR2 SNEGSKA (reference sequence). J gave up 6 bases and V 2 bases, and 7 bases lay outside the gene matches. The CDR3 runs to 15 residues. CDR3 sequence (DNA): TGCAGTGCTAGACCTCTAGCGGGAGCCTTCAATGAGCAGTTCTTC. Residues: CSARPLAGAFNEQFF.

This clonotype came up many times. The chain combines TRBV20-1 with TRBJ2-1; weak D call: TRBD1 (6 bases). The germline gives CDR1 DFQATT, CDR2 SNEGSKA (reference sequence). The CDR3 has 14 amino acids. V shed 6 bases and J shed 3 bases, with 15 bases lying between them. This chain's CDR3 is CSAPQGWYYNEQFF. CDR3 sequence (DNA): TGCAGTGCCCCTCAGGGGTGGTACTACAATGAGCAGTTCTTC.

This clonotype occurred a few times. The chain combines TRBV10-2 with TRBJ2-2, with 11 nucleotides matching TRBD2. Germline V gene lookup returns CDR1 WSHSY and CDR2 SAAADI. With 6 bases clipped from V and 4 bases from J, the junction kept 10 bases outside the gene matches. This CDR3 region has 17 residues. CDR3 nucleotides: TGCGCCAGCAGCCTACTAGCGGGAGCCGGTTTCACCGGGGAGCTGTTTTTT. Translating gives CASSLLAGAGFTGELFF.

This clonotype has ten or more counts. The chain links TRBV27 to TRBJ1-3; D is unclear. The V gene's germline CDR1 is MNHEY and CDR2 SMNVEV (reference sequence). V lost 6 bases and J lost 0, with 9 bases in between. The length of the CDR3 is 14 residues. The CDR3 coding sequence is TGTGCCAGCAGCCCTAAGATCTCTGGAAACACCATATATTTT. Its translation is CASSPKISGNTIYF.

A few counts support this clonotype. The J gene is TRBJ2-5, the V gene TRBV3-2. TRBV3-2 is assigned pseudogene status. The CDR3 is made up of 16 amino acids. The CDR3 sequence: CASSQDLRRIQETQYF. CDR3 DNA sequence: TGTGCCAGCAGCCAAGACCTTCGAAGAATCCAAGAGACCCAGTACTTC.

This clonotype was seen repeatedly, ten times or more. The J gene is TRBJ2-1, the V gene TRBV27, with 12 bases lining up with TRBD2. CDR1 is MNHEY, CDR2 SMNVEV, per germline (reference sequence). The V segment lost 5 bases and the J segment 7 bases; nucleotides outside the gene matches: 3. The CDR3 is 14 residues long. CDR3 bases: TGTGCCAGCAGTCCTAGCGGGAGGGTAAATGAGCAGTTCTTC. Its protein product is CASSPSGRVNEQFF.

This clonotype was detected ten times or more. The chain combines TRBV7-9 with TRBJ1-5, with 7 bases identical to TRBD1. Germline CDR1 SEHNR, CDR2 FQNEAQ (reference sequence). The CDR3 runs to 15 residues. V dropped 5 bases and J dropped 7; count of bases not matched to a gene: 11. CDR3 bases: TGTGCCAGCAGCGGTGACAGGGACCCTGGCCAGCCCCAGCATTTT. It translates to CASSGDRDPGQPQHF.

Many counts were recorded for this clonotype. This chain connects TRBV11-3 to TRBJ2-1; 9 nucleotides agree with TRBD1. J gave up 7 bases and V 4 bases, and 8 bases lay outside the gene matches. Germline CDR1 and CDR2: SGHNT and YENEEA. There are 15 residues in the CDR3. The CDR3 reads CASSSTGQGTNEQFF. In DNA form, the CDR3 reads TGTGCCAGCAGCTCCACGGGACAGGGCACGAATGAGCAGTTCTTC.

This clonotype showed up many times. V is TRBV2 and J is TRBJ1-6; D not certain. CDR3 length: 13 residues. V lost 7 bases, J lost 10 bases, and 14 bases lay in between. CDR1 SNHLY and CDR2 FYNNEI come from the germline V gene. CDR3 DNA sequence: TGTGCCAGCATCTTAAGGAACCTCTCACCCCTCCACTTT. This gives the protein CASILRNLSPLHF.